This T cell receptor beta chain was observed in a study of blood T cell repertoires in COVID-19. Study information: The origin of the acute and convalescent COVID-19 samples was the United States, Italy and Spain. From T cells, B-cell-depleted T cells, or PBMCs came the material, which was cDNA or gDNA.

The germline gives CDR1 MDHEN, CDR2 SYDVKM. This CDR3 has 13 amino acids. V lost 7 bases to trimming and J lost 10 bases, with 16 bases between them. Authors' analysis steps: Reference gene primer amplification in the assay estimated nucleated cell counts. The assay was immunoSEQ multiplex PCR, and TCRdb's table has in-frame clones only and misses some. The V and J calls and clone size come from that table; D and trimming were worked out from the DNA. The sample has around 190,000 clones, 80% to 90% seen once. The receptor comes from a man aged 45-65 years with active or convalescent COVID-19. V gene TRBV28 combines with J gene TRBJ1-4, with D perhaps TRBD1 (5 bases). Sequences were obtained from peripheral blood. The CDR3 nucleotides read TGTGCCAGCACCGGGGGAATGGTAGGAAAACTGTTTTTT. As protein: CASTGGMVGKLFF.